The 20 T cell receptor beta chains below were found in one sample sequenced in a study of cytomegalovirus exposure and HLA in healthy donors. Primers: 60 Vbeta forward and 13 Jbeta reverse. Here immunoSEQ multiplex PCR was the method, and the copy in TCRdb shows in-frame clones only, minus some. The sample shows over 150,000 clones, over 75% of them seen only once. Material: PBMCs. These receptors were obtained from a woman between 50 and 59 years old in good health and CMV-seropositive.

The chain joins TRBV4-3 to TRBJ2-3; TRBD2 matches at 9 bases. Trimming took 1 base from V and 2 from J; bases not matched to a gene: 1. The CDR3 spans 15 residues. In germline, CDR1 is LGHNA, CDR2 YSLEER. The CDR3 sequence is CASSQGGGVTDTQYF. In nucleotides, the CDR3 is TGCGCCAGCAGCCAAGGCGGGGGGGTCACAGATACGCAGTATTTT.

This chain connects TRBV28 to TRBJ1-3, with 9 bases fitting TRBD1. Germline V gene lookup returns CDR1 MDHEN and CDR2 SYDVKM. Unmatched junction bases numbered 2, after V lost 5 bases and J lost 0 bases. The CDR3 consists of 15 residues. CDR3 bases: TGTGCCAGCAGTGGGGACAGGGTCTCTGGAAACACCATATATTTT. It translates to CASSGDRVSGNTIYF. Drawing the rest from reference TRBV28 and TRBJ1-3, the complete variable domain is DVKVTQSSRYLVKRTGEKVFLECVQDMDHENMFWYRQDPGLGLRLIYFSYDVKMKEKGDIPEGYSVSREKKERFSLILESASTNQTSMYLCASSGDRVSGNTIYFGEGSWLTVV.

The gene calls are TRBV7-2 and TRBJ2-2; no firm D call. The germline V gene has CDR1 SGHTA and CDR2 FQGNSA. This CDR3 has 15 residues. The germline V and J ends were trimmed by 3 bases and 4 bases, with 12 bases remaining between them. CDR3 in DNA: TGTGCCAGCAGCTTTCGGTCTCAAGCCACCGGGGAGCTGTTTTTT. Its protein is CASSFRSQATGELFF. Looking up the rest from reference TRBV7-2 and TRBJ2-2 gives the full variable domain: GAGVSQSPSNKVTEKGKDVELRCDPISGHTALYWYRQSLGQGLEFLIYFQGNSAPDKSGLPSDRFSAERTGGSVSTLTIQRTQQEDSAVYLCASSFRSQATGELFFGEGSRLTVL.

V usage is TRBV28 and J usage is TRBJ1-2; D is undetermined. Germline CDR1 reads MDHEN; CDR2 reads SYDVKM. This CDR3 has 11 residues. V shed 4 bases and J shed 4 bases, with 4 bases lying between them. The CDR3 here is CASSSLYGYTF. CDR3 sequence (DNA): TGTGCCAGCAGTTCCCTCTATGGCTACACCTTC.

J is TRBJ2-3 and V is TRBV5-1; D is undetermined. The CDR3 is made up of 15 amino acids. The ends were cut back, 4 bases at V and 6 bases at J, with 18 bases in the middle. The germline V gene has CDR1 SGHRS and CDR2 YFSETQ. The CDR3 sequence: CASSLRSPIYDTQYF. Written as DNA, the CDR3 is TGCGCCAGCAGCCTACGATCACCGATCTACGATACGCAGTATTTT.

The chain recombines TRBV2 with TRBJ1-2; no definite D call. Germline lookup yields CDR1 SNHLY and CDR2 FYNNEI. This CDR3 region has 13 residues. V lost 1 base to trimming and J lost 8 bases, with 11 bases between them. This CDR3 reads CASSEGAYGGYTF. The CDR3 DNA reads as TGTGCCAGCAGTGAAGGGGCCTATGGAGGCTACACCTTC.

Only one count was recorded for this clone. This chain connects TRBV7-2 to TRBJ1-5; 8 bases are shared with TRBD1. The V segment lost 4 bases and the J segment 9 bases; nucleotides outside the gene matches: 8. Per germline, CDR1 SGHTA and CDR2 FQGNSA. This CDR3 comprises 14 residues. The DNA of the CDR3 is TGTGCCAGCAGCTACGGACAGGGTGGTTTGCCCCAGCATTTT. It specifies CASSYGQGGLPQHF.

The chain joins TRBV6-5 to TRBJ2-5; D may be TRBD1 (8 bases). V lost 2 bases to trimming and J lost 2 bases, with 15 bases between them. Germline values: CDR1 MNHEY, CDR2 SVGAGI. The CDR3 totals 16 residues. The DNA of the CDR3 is TGTGCCAGCAGTTACGGCACAGGGGGGGGTCAAGAGACCCAGTACTTC. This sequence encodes CASSYGTGGGQETQYF.

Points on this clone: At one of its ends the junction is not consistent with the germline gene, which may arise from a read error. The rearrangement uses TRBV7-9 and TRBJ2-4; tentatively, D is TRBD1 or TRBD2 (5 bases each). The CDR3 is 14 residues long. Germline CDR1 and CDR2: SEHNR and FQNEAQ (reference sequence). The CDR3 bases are TGTTCCAGCAGCTTAGCGCTGCCAGGGTCGGTGAAGGTATTC. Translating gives CSSSLALPGSVKVF. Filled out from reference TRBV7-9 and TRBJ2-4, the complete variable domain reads DTGVSQNPRHKITKRGQNVTFRCDPISEHNRLYWYRQTLGQGPEFLTYFQNEAQLEKSRLLSDRFSAERPKGSFSTLEIQRTEQGDSAMYLCSSSLALPGSVKVFGAGTRLSVL.

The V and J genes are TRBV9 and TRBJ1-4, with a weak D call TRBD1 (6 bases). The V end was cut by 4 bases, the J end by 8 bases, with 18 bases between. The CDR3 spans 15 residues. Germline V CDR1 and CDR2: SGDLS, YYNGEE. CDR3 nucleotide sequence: TGTGCCAGCAGCCTCTGGGGGGGCCCAGAGGAAAAACTGTTTTTT. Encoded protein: CASSLWGGPEEKLFF.

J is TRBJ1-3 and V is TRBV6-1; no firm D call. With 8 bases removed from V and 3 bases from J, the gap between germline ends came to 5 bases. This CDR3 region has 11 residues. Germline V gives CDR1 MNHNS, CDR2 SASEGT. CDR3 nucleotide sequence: TGTGCCAGCGGGAGTGGAAACACCATATATTTT. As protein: CASGSGNTIYF.

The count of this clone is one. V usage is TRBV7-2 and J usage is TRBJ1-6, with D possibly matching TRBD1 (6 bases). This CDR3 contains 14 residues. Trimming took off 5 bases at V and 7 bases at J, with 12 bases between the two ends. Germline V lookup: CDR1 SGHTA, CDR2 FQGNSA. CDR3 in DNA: TGTGCCAGCAGCCGTGACAGGAAAAATTCACCCCTCCACTTT. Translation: CASSRDRKNSPLHF.

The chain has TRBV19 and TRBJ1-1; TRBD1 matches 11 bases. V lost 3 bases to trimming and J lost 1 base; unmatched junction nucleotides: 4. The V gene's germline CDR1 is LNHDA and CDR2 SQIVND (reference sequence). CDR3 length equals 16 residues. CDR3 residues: CASSIRGQGANTEAFF. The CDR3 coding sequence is TGTGCCAGTAGTATTAGAGGACAGGGGGCGAACACTGAAGCTTTCTTT.

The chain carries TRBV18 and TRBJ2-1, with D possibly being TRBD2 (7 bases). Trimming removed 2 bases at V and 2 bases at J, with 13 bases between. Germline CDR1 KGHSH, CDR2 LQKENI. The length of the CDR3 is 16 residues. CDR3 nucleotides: TGTGCCAGCTCACCATCCTGGGAGGGGGCCTACAATGAGCAGTTCTTC. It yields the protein CASSPSWEGAYNEQFF.

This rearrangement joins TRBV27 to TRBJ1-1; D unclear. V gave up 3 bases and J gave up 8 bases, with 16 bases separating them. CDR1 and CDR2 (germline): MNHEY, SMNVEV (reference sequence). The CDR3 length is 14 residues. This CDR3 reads CASSLEAGGREAFF. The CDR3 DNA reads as TGTGCCAGCAGTTTGGAAGCCGGCGGGAGGGAAGCTTTCTTT.

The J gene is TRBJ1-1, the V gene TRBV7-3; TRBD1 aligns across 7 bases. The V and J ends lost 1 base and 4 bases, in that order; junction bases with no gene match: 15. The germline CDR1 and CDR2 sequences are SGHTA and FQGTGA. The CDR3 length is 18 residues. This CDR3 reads CASSLKPRDRPAGTEAFF. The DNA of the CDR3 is TGTGCCAGCAGCTTAAAACCCCGGGACAGACCGGCGGGCACTGAAGCTTTCTTT.

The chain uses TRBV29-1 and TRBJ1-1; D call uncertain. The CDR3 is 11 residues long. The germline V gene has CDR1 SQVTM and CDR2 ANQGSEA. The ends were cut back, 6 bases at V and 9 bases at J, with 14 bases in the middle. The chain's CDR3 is CSVVSTGKAFF. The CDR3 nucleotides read TGCAGCGTAGTGTCCACGGGAAAAGCTTTCTTT.

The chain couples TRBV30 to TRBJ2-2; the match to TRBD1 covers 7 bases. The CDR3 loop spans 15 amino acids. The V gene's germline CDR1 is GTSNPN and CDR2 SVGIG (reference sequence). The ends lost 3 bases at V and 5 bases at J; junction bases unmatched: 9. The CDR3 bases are TGTGCCTGGAGCAGTGGGGGACAGACAACCGGGGAGCTGTTTTTT. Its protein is CAWSSGGQTTGELFF.

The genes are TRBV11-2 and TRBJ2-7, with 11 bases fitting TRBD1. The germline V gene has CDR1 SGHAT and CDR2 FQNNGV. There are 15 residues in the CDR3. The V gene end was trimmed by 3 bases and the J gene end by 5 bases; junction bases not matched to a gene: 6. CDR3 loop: CASSFWTGGYDEQYF. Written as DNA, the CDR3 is TGTGCCAGCAGCTTCTGGACAGGGGGCTACGACGAGCAGTACTTC.

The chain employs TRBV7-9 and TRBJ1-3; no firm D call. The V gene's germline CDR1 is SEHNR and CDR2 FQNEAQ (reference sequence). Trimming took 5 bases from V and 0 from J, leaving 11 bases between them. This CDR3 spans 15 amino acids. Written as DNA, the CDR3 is TGTGCCAGCAGCGAGTTATTGTTCTCTGGAAACACCATATATTTT. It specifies CASSELLFSGNTIYF. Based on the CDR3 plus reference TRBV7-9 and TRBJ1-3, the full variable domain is DTGVSQNPRHKITKRGQNVTFRCDPISEHNRLYWYRQTLGQGPEFLTYFQNEAQLEKSRLLSDRFSAERPKGSFSTLEIQRTEQGDSAMYLCASSELLFSGNTIYFGEGSWLTVV.